This paragraph reports one T cell receptor (beta chain). Method: immunoSEQ multiplex PCR; TCRdb's copy keeps in-frame clones and lacks some. The sample comprises approximately 100,000 clones, roughly 87% of which are singletons, and about 15% rests with the top ten. The sample belongs to a study of T cell responses to AZD1222 COVID-19 vaccine. Trimming took off 6 bases at V and 5 bases at J, with 11 bases between the two ends. This CDR3 contains 13 residues. The gene calls are TRBV12-3 or TRBV12-4 and TRBJ1-3; D gene uncertain. Sample: peripheral blood, taken on day 0 of AZD1222 vaccination. This clonotype was obtained from an adult in good health. The CDR3 DNA reads as TGTGCCAGCAGCGGGGTACCAAGAAACACCATATATTTT. Protein: CASSGVPRNTIYF.